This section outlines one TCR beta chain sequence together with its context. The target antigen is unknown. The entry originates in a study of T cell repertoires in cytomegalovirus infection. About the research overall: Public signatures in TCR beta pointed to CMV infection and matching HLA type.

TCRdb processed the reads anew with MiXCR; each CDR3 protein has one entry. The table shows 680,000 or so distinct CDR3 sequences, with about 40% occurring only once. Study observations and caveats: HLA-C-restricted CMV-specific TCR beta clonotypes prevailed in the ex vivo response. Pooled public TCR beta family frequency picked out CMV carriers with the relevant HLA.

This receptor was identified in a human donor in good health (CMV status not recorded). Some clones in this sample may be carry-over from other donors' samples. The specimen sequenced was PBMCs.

The CDR3 DNA is TGTGCCACCCACGGACAGGGGGCGTGGAATGAGCAGTTCTTC. Its translation: CATHGQGAWNEQFF. V and J are TRBV6-2 or TRBV6-3 and TRBJ2-1, with 11 nucleotides matching TRBD1. The germline gives CDR1 MNHEY, CDR2 SVGEGT. This CDR3 has 14 residues. Unmatched junction bases numbered 9, after V lost 10 bases and J lost 7 bases.